Here is one T cell receptor beta chain with its context. Its antigen is not identified. These data belong to a study of T cells in narcolepsy. Findings and caveats of the study: Autoreactive HCRT-specific and TRIB2-specific clonotypes were marked in same-patient CSF-versus-blood CD4+ comparisons. Autoreactive clone sequences were missing from some blood memory CD4+ repertoires. Blood of same and different patients, but not healthy controls, reportedly held recurring autoreactive clonotypes.

Clones were sequenced by immunoSEQ multiplex PCR, and TCRdb holds only the in-frame ones, with some missing. The sample holds 9,500 to 14,000 clones; around 94% are singletons and the top ten take 0.9% to 1.4%. CDR1 is MNHNS, CDR2 SASEGT, per germline. This CDR3 has 16 residues. Germline trimming cut 0 bases from V and 5 bases from J; bases unmatched to any gene: 9. The rearrangement links TRBV6-1 to TRBJ1-2; 7 nucleotides agree with TRBD1. The receptor was isolated from a human donor with narcolepsy. The sequenced sample consisted of CD45RA- memory CD4+ T cells from PBMCs. Here the CDR3 DNA reads TGTGCCAGCAGTGAAGCGGGCCGGGACAGTAATTATGGCTACACCTTC. Translating gives CASSEAGRDSNYGYTF.